Below, one TCR beta chain is given with its context. Antigen specificity is unknown. This entry comes from a study of cytomegalovirus exposure and HLA in healthy donors. Study-level information: There were some 380 genotyped donors. Of these, about 86% fell in the genetic ancestry cluster associated with self-reported Caucasian donors. Regarding the study as a whole: Donors belonging to an Asian-associated ancestry cluster reportedly showed fewer N-insertions in productive TCRs than the roughly 670-donor mean, according to what a later analysis found. Later, an analysis found that common viral pathogens appeared to be linked with several of the most significant clusters. Researchers had no immune exposure information except CMV serostatus available.

The V gene's germline CDR1 is SEHNR and CDR2 FQNEAQ (reference sequence). The CDR3 covers 14 residues. V dropped 1 base and J dropped 2 bases, with 8 bases sitting between them. In the PCR, 60 Vbeta and 13 Jbeta primers were used. Profiling relied on immunoSEQ multiplex PCR, and the TCRdb table lists in-frame clones only, not all of them. The repertoire holds under 300,000 clones, with roughly four fifths as singletons. The source is a woman between 40 and 50 years old in good health and CMV-seropositive. The chain recombines TRBV7-9 with TRBJ1-1; possibly TRBD1 for D (6 bases). Sequencing was carried out using PBMCs. The CDR3 coding sequence is TGTGCCAGCAGCTTAGTACAGGGTAACACTGAAGCTTTCTTT. It specifies CASSLVQGNTEAFF.